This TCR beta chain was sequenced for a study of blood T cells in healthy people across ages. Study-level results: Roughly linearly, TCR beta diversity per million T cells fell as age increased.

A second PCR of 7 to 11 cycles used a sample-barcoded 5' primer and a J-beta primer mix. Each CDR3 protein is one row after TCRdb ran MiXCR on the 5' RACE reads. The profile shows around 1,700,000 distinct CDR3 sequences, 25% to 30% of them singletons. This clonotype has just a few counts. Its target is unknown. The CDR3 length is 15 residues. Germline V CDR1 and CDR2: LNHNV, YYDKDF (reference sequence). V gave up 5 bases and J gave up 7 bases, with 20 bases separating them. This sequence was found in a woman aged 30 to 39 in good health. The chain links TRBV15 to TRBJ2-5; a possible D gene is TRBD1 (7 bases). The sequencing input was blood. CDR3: CATSPGRGDGGTQYF. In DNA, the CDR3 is TGTGCCACCAGCCCAGGCAGGGGGGACGGAGGGACCCAGTACTTC.